A selection of T cell receptor beta chains follows, all from one sample in a study of shared clonotypes between healthy human individuals. The assay was immunoSEQ multiplex PCR, and TCRdb's table has in-frame clones only and misses some. The top ten hold around 1.4% of the sample, which has over a million clones, about 74% seen once. Sample: memory CD4+ T cells sorted from blood. These receptors were obtained from a man younger than 35 in good health. CDR3s include the opening cysteine and the closing phenylalanine or tryptophan. The D gene is left open where the match is weak. Size is omitted from some rows. Given values are once, few, many or a class for expanded clones.

abundance: few
j_gene: TRBJ2-2
d_gene: NA
v_gene: TRBV5-1
CDR3nt: TGCGCCAGCAGTAAAGAGATTCGAGGGGCCGGGGAGCTGTTTTTT
CDR3aa: CASSKEIRGAGELFF

abundance: NA
j_gene: TRBJ2-2
d_gene: NA
v_gene: TRBV6-1
CDR3nt: TGTGCCATCGAGGACCCTCCGAACACCGGGGAGCTGTTTTTT
CDR3aa: CAIEDPPNTGELFF

abundance: NA
j_gene: TRBJ2-6
d_gene: NA
v_gene: TRBV30
CDR3nt: TGTGCCTGGAGTGTCACACTAGTAGGACAGAAAAATTCTGGGGCCAACGTCCTGACTTTC
CDR3aa: CAWSVTLVGQKNSGANVLTF

abundance: once
j_gene: TRBJ2-3
d_gene: NA
v_gene: TRBV7-8
CDR3nt: TGTGCCAGCAGCACTAACAGAGACACAGATACGCAGTATTTT
CDR3aa: CASSTNRDTDTQYF

abundance: NA
j_gene: TRBJ2-7
d_gene: TRBD2
v_gene: TRBV6-5
CDR3nt: TGTGCCAGCAGTGTACTAGCGGGAGGCCACGAGCAGTACTTC
CDR3aa: CASSVLAGGHEQYF

abundance: few
j_gene: TRBJ2-3
d_gene: TRBD2
v_gene: TRBV11-2
CDR3nt: TGTGCCAGCAGCCCCGGACTAGAAGTTGATACGCAGTATTTT
CDR3aa: CASSPGLEVDTQYF

abundance: NA
j_gene: TRBJ2-2
d_gene: TRBD1
v_gene: TRBV6-5
CDR3nt: TGTGCCAGCAGTTTAGGACAGGGCTACGGGGAGCTGTTTTTT
CDR3aa: CASSLGQGYGELFF

abundance: NA
j_gene: TRBJ2-3
d_gene: NA
v_gene: TRBV5-1
CDR3nt: TGCGCCAGCAGCTTGGAGCTAGATACGCAGTATTTT
CDR3aa: CASSLELDTQYF

abundance: NA
j_gene: TRBJ1-5
d_gene: TRBD1
v_gene: TRBV6-1
CDR3nt: TGTGCCAGCAGTGCAATGGACAGGGGCGGACAGCCCCAGCATTTT
CDR3aa: CASSAMDRGGQPQHF

abundance: NA
j_gene: TRBJ1-1
d_gene: TRBD1
v_gene: TRBV15
CDR3nt: TGTGCCACCAGCGGGGAACAGGGGAGGGTCACTGAAGCTTTCTTT
CDR3aa: CATSGEQGRVTEAFF

abundance: NA
j_gene: TRBJ2-7
d_gene: NA
v_gene: TRBV21-1
CDR3nt: TGTGCCAGCAGCAAAGGGCCGGAGCCGGGGCAGTACTTC
CDR3aa: CASSKGPEPGQYF

abundance: NA
j_gene: TRBJ1-4
d_gene: NA
v_gene: TRBV7-9
CDR3nt: TGTGCCAGCAGCTTAGGGGTTGGGGAAAAACTGTTTTTT
CDR3aa: CASSLGVGEKLFF

abundance: NA
j_gene: TRBJ2-4
d_gene: NA
v_gene: TRBV6-5
CDR3nt: TGTGCCAGCAGTACAAGCGGGACAGTGAAAAACATTCAGTACTTC
CDR3aa: CASSTSGTVKNIQYF

abundance: NA
j_gene: TRBJ2-3
d_gene: NA
v_gene: TRBV30
CDR3nt: TGTGCCTGCGGGACAACAGATACGCAGTATTTT
CDR3aa: CACGTTDTQYF

abundance: NA
j_gene: TRBJ2-5
d_gene: NA
v_gene: TRBV7-3
CDR3nt: TGTGCCAGCAGCAGCTACGGACTTAGAGGGGAGACCCAGTACTTC
CDR3aa: CASSSYGLRGETQYF

abundance: NA
j_gene: TRBJ2-3
d_gene: NA
v_gene: TRBV2
CDR3nt: TGTGCCAGCACCCCCTCTTTTAGCACAGATACGCAGTATTTT
CDR3aa: CASTPSFSTDTQYF

abundance: NA
j_gene: TRBJ1-5
d_gene: TRBD1
v_gene: TRBV6-1
CDR3nt: TGTGCCAGCAGTGCCACAGGGGGCACGACCCAGCATTTT
CDR3aa: CASSATGGTTQHF

abundance: few
j_gene: TRBJ1-2
d_gene: NA
v_gene: TRBV7-2
CDR3nt: TGTGCCAGCAGCCCCTCGGGACGTGAAGGCTACACCTTC
CDR3aa: CASSPSGREGYTF

abundance: NA
j_gene: TRBJ2-2
d_gene: NA
v_gene: TRBV5-1
CDR3nt: TGCGCCAGCAGCTTGGGTCCGGAGCTGTTTTTT
CDR3aa: CASSLGPELFF

abundance: NA
j_gene: TRBJ2-7
d_gene: NA
v_gene: TRBV5-4
CDR3nt: TGTGCCAGCAGCTTGGAGAGTGCGGACGAGCAGTACTTC
CDR3aa: CASSLESADEQYF

abundance: few
j_gene: TRBJ1-6
d_gene: NA
v_gene: TRBV19
CDR3nt: TGTGCCAGTAGTGACGGCTCGGGACTTTTCTCTTCACCCCTCCACTTT
CDR3aa: CASSDGSGLFSSPLHF

abundance: NA
j_gene: TRBJ2-5
d_gene: NA
v_gene: TRBV19
CDR3nt: TGTGCCAGTAGTACCTGGACGAAACAAGAGACCCAGTACTTC
CDR3aa: CASSTWTKQETQYF

abundance: NA
j_gene: TRBJ1-1
d_gene: NA
v_gene: TRBV7-9
CDR3nt: TGTGCCAGCATCCCGACCGGGGGCTACACTGAAGCTTTCTTT
CDR3aa: CASIPTGGYTEAFF

abundance: NA
j_gene: TRBJ1-2
d_gene: NA
v_gene: TRBV28
CDR3nt: TGTGCCAGCAGGGGTGTATATGGCTACACCTTC
CDR3aa: CASRGVYGYTF

abundance: NA
j_gene: TRBJ2-3
d_gene: NA
v_gene: TRBV20-1
CDR3nt: TGCAGTGCTGACCACTCAGATACGCAGTATTTT
CDR3aa: CSADHSDTQYF

abundance: NA
j_gene: TRBJ2-2
d_gene: NA
v_gene: TRBV4-1
CDR3nt: TGCGCCAGCAGCAGTACAGTTCTGTCGCGGGGGGAGCTGTTTTTT
CDR3aa: CASSSTVLSRGELFF

abundance: many
j_gene: TRBJ2-7
d_gene: NA
v_gene: TRBV7-4
CDR3nt: TGTGCCAGCACCTTAGTACGGGGAACCCCCCTATACGAGCAGTACTTC
CDR3aa: CASTLVRGTPLYEQYF

abundance: NA
j_gene: TRBJ1-2
d_gene: NA
v_gene: TRBV6-5
CDR3nt: TGTGCCAGCAGTTACTCGGGATCCGAGAGTGGCTACACCTTC
CDR3aa: CASSYSGSESGYTF

abundance: few
j_gene: TRBJ1-5
d_gene: TRBD1
v_gene: TRBV6-1
CDR3nt: TGTGCCAGCAGTGAGACAGGGGGCGCCGGGCAGCCCCAGCATTTT
CDR3aa: CASSETGGAGQPQHF

abundance: NA
j_gene: TRBJ1-5
d_gene: NA
v_gene: TRBV18
CDR3nt: TGTGCCAGCTCGGCCGGGATAAATCAGCCCCAGCATTTT
CDR3aa: CASSAGINQPQHF

abundance: NA
j_gene: TRBJ1-2
d_gene: TRBD1
v_gene: TRBV6-6
CDR3nt: TGTGCCAGCAGGACTGCACAGGGGAACTATGGCTACACCTTC
CDR3aa: CASRTAQGNYGYTF

abundance: NA
j_gene: TRBJ1-6
d_gene: TRBD1
v_gene: TRBV5-1
CDR3nt: TGCGCCAGCAGCTTTAACCAGGGGGGCAATTCACCCCTCCACTTT
CDR3aa: CASSFNQGGNSPLHF

abundance: NA
j_gene: TRBJ2-7
d_gene: NA
v_gene: TRBV18
CDR3nt: TGTGCCAGCTCACCAGGCCAGGGCGAGCACTTC
CDR3aa: CASSPGQGEHF

abundance: NA
j_gene: TRBJ2-5
d_gene: NA
v_gene: TRBV18
CDR3nt: TGTGCCAGCTCACCACAGACCGGACACCAAGAGACCCAGTACTTC
CDR3aa: CASSPQTGHQETQYF

abundance: NA
j_gene: TRBJ1-1
d_gene: NA
v_gene: TRBV6-6
CDR3nt: TGTGCCAGCAGTTTATCAGTTGGACGGACTGAAGCTTTCTTT
CDR3aa: CASSLSVGRTEAFF

abundance: NA
j_gene: TRBJ1-5
d_gene: NA
v_gene: TRBV28
CDR3nt: TGTGCCAGCACAACCGGTCTTCGGAGTGTAAATCAGCCCCAGCATTTT
CDR3aa: CASTTGLRSVNQPQHF

abundance: few
j_gene: TRBJ1-1
d_gene: NA
v_gene: TRBV30
CDR3nt: TGTGCCTGGACAGGGAATTGGAACACTGAAGCTTTCTTT
CDR3aa: CAWTGNWNTEAFF

abundance: NA
j_gene: TRBJ1-2
d_gene: NA
v_gene: TRBV19
CDR3nt: TGTGCCAGTACCCGTACCCTAGACTATGGCTACACCTTC
CDR3aa: CASTRTLDYGYTF

abundance: NA
j_gene: TRBJ2-3
d_gene: NA
v_gene: TRBV6-5
CDR3nt: TGTGCCAGCAGTTATCTTGGGGGTACGCAGTATTTT
CDR3aa: CASSYLGGTQYF

abundance: NA
j_gene: TRBJ2-2
d_gene: NA
v_gene: TRBV19
CDR3nt: TGTGCCAGTAGGCCCAACACCGGGGAGCTGTTTTTT
CDR3aa: CASRPNTGELFF

abundance: few
j_gene: TRBJ2-7
d_gene: NA
v_gene: TRBV19
CDR3nt: TGTGCCAGTAGTACCGGGCTAGCGATCCGCTACGAGCAGTACTTC
CDR3aa: CASSTGLAIRYEQYF

abundance: once
j_gene: TRBJ2-5
d_gene: TRBD2
v_gene: TRBV7-8
CDR3nt: TGTGCCAGCAGCTTACTGGCGGGAGGCACGCAAGAGACCCAGTACTTC
CDR3aa: CASSLLAGGTQETQYF

abundance: NA
j_gene: TRBJ2-5
d_gene: NA
v_gene: TRBV7-2
CDR3nt: TGTGCCAGCAGCTTAGTCTGGGCCGAGACCCAGTACTTC
CDR3aa: CASSLVWAETQYF

abundance: NA
j_gene: TRBJ1-1
d_gene: NA
v_gene: TRBV30
CDR3nt: TGTGCCTGGATCCAAATAGCCGGGACACTCAACACTGAAGCTTTCTTT
CDR3aa: CAWIQIAGTLNTEAFF

abundance: many
j_gene: TRBJ2-3
d_gene: NA
v_gene: TRBV2
CDR3nt: TGTGCCAGCAGCCCGGGACGCGGAAGCACAGATACGCAGTATTTT
CDR3aa: CASSPGRGSTDTQYF

abundance: once
j_gene: TRBJ2-7
d_gene: NA
v_gene: TRBV18
CDR3nt: TGTGCCAGCTCACCCGGGACAACCTCCTACGAGCAGTACTTC
CDR3aa: CASSPGTTSYEQYF

abundance: NA
j_gene: TRBJ2-1
d_gene: NA
v_gene: TRBV7-6
CDR3nt: TGTGCCAGCAGCTTAAGACAGAGCTCCTACAATGAGCAGTTCTTC
CDR3aa: CASSLRQSSYNEQFF

abundance: NA
j_gene: TRBJ1-3
d_gene: NA
v_gene: TRBV9
CDR3nt: TGTGCCAGCAGCCGGACGCTCAATGGAAACACCATATATTTT
CDR3aa: CASSRTLNGNTIYF

abundance: NA
j_gene: TRBJ2-2
d_gene: NA
v_gene: TRBV5-1
CDR3nt: TGCGCCAGCAGCTTGGGACAGCCCACCGGGGAGCTGTTTTTT
CDR3aa: CASSLGQPTGELFF

abundance: NA
j_gene: TRBJ1-4
d_gene: TRBD1
v_gene: TRBV28
CDR3nt: TGTGCCAGCGCGAGACAGGGGTTTGATGAAAAACTGTTTTTT
CDR3aa: CASARQGFDEKLFF

abundance: once
j_gene: TRBJ1-2
d_gene: TRBD1
v_gene: TRBV27
CDR3nt: TGTGCCAGCAGTAGACAACCACAGGGGGCGATTAACTATGGCTACACCTTC
CDR3aa: CASSRQPQGAINYGYTF

abundance: NA
j_gene: TRBJ2-7
d_gene: NA
v_gene: TRBV15
CDR3nt: TGTGCCACCAGCAGAGAGGGCCCCGTGGCTAGCCTCCAGTACTTC
CDR3aa: CATSREGPVASLQYF

abundance: NA
j_gene: TRBJ2-1
d_gene: TRBD2
v_gene: TRBV11-2
CDR3nt: TGTGCCAGCAGTCCCCCGGGACTAGCGGGCTACAATGAGCAGTTCTTC
CDR3aa: CASSPPGLAGYNEQFF

abundance: NA
j_gene: TRBJ2-2
d_gene: NA
v_gene: TRBV14
CDR3nt: TGTGCCAGCAGCCAAGTGGATACCGGGGAGCTGTTTTTT
CDR3aa: CASSQVDTGELFF